This TCR beta chain was observed in a study of blood T cell repertoires in COVID-19. The V gene end was trimmed by 9 bases and the J gene end by 1 base; junction bases not matched to a gene: 4. Germline V gives CDR1 KGHDR, CDR2 SFDVKD. The CDR3 loop spans 14 amino acids. This table comes from immunoSEQ multiplex PCR, and its TCRdb copy is limited to in-frame clones, with some not included. Found here are roughly 300,000 clones, under 95% of them singletons; the top ten hold about 2.3%. The chain has TRBV24-1 and TRBJ2-1, with 8 nucleotides matching TRBD2. This TCR came from a middle-aged woman with acute COVID-19. Specimen: PBMCs or T cells enriched from blood (not recorded which). The CDR3 coding sequence is TGTGCCACCGGGGCTAGCGGGTCCTACAATGAGCAGTTCTTC. Translation gives CATGASGSYNEQFF.